Listed here is a single TCR beta chain. The sample comes from a study of shared clonotypes between healthy human individuals. The CDR3 is 15 residues long. V was pared by 5 bases and J by 0 bases, with 11 bases between. In germline, CDR1 is SGHTA, CDR2 FQGNSA. Caucasian adults residing in Nashville, Tennessee made up all the donors. Researchers ran the assay at a deep level. Methods used by the authors: ImmunoSEQ output held junction-only sequences without quality scores, so filtering differed. Using immunoSEQ multiplex PCR, the repertoire was profiled, and TCRdb retains in-frame clones only, with some absent. V, J and clone size are taken as reported in that table, and D and trimming were inferred from the DNA itself. The profile shows about 1.4 million clones, roughly 96% of them singletons.

V is TRBV7-2 and J is TRBJ2-1; no reliable D call. This sequence was found in a young man in good health. Sequencing was carried out using naive CD4+ T cells sorted from blood. Subset of the sample: CD45RA+ positively selected. CDR3 region: CASSLTRLSYNEQFF. CDR3 nucleotide sequence: TGTGCCAGCAGCCTCACTCGCCTCTCCTACAATGAGCAGTTCTTC. The full variable domain, with the rest looked up from reference TRBV7-2 and TRBJ2-1, is GAGVSQSPSNKVTEKGKDVELRCDPISGHTALYWYRQSLGQGLEFLIYFQGNSAPDKSGLPSDRFSAERTGGSVSTLTIQRTQQEDSAVYLCASSLTRLSYNEQFFGPGTRLTVL.